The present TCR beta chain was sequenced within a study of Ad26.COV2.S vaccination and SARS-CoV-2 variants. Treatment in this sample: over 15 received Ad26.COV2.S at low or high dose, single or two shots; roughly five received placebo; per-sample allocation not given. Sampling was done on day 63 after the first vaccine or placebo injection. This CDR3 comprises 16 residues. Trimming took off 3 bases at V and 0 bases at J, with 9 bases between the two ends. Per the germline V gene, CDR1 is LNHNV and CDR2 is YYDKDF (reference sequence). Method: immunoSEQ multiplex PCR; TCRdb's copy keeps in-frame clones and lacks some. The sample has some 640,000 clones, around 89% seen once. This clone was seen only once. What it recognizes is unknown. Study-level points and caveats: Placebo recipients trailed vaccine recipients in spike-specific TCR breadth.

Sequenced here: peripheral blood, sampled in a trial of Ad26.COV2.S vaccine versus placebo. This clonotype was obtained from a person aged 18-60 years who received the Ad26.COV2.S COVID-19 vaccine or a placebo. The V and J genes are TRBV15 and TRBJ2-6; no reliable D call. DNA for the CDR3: TGTGCCACCAGCAGGCCCAGGCTCTCTGGGGCCAACGTCCTGACTTTC. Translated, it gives CATSRPRLSGANVLTF.